One sample yielded the 8 T cell receptor beta chains listed below, sequenced in a study of OX40 agonist ivuxolimab in advanced cancers. Profiling relied on immunoSEQ multiplex PCR, and the TCRdb table lists in-frame clones only, not all of them. The sample has tens of thousands of clones, about 82% seen once. The source was CD4+ or CD8+ T cells sorted from blood, collected in a trial of the OX40 agonist ivuxolimab. These receptors all come from an adult with an advanced solid tumor such as melanoma, head and neck, liver or kidney cancer.

The chain couples TRBV4-1 to TRBJ1-3, with a weak D call TRBD1 (6 bases). The ends were cut back, 4 bases at V and 2 bases at J, with 15 bases in the middle. Germline CDR1 and CDR2: MGHRA and YSYEKL. The CDR3 runs to 16 residues. Written as DNA, the CDR3 is TGCGCCAGCAGCCTCAAACAGGGATCTCCTGGAAACACCATATATTTT. Encoded protein: CASSLKQGSPGNTIYF.

This chain uses TRBV6-5 with TRBJ1-2, with 10 bases that match TRBD1. Looked up from germline, CDR1 is MNHEY and CDR2 is SVGAGI. This CDR3 has 15 amino acids. J gave up 7 bases and V 2 bases, and 7 bases lay outside the gene matches. The CDR3 reads CASSYRTGGMGGYTF. The CDR3 coding sequence is TGTGCCAGCAGTTACCGGACAGGGGGAATGGGTGGCTACACCTTC.

The rearrangement uses TRBV7-2 and TRBJ2-1; 11 bases fit TRBD1. The CDR3 has 15 amino acids. Germline CDR1 SGHTA, CDR2 FQGNSA. V shed 3 bases and J 5 bases; nucleotides not matched to a gene: 3. CDR3 amino acids: CASSFRTGGNNEQFF. CDR3 sequence (DNA): TGTGCCAGCAGCTTCAGGACAGGGGGCAACAATGAGCAGTTCTTC.

The chain uses TRBV29-1 and TRBJ1-3, with 9 bases fitting TRBD1. After removal of 6 bases from V and 0 bases from J, the junction contained 6 bases not matched to a gene. Germline lookup yields CDR1 SQVTM and CDR2 ANQGSEA. There are 15 residues in the CDR3. The CDR3 region has the DNA TGCAGCGTCCGGGACAGGGCCTTCTCTGGAAACACCATATATTTT. Translated: CSVRDRAFSGNTIYF.

On this clone itself: The same CDR3 can be traced to other DNA sequences in this sample. The V gene is TRBV14, the J gene TRBJ2-6; 10 nucleotides align to TRBD2. Germline values: CDR1 SGHDN, CDR2 FVKESK. V gave up 3 bases and J gave up 4 bases; unmatched junction bases: 15. The CDR3 covers 20 residues. CDR3 in DNA: TGTGCCAGCAGCCACCCCCAGCGGCTAGCGGGAGTTTTCGGGGCCAACGTCCTGACTTTC. Translated, it gives CASSHPQRLAGVFGANVLTF.

The chain combines TRBV10-3 with TRBJ1-1; 9 bases agree with TRBD1. The CDR3 runs to 14 residues. Germline CDR1 reads ENHRY; CDR2 reads SYGVKD. Trimming removed 7 bases from V and 5 bases from J; junction bases left unmatched: 8. The CDR3 bases are TGTGCCATCACCCCTGACAGGGGGAAAACTGAAGCTTTCTTT. The encoded protein is CAITPDRGKTEAFF.

The chain combines TRBV9 with TRBJ2-3; D might be TRBD1 or TRBD2, each matching 5 bases. V lost 6 bases and J lost 3, with 17 bases in between. The CDR3 covers 15 residues. Germline lookup yields CDR1 SGDLS and CDR2 YYNGEE. Written as DNA, the CDR3 is TGTGCCAGCATGGACATCCGGGAAGGAACAGATACGCAGTATTTT. Translating it yields CASMDIREGTDTQYF.

The V gene is TRBV5-6, the J gene TRBJ2-7; tentative D call: TRBD2 (5 bases). There are 15 residues in the CDR3. Germline V gene lookup returns CDR1 SGHDT and CDR2 YYEEEE. With 4 bases removed from V and 5 bases from J, the gap between germline ends came to 19 bases. In DNA, the CDR3 is TGTGCCAGCAGCAACGAAGGACTTGGGTACCACGAGCAGTACTTC. Amino acid sequence: CASSNEGLGYHEQYF.